Sequencing of this T cell receptor beta chain was carried out in a study of T cell changes during pregnancy in multiple sclerosis. Only in-frame clones appear in the TCRdb table, and some are missing; sequencing was by immunoSEQ multiplex PCR. The sample lists under 100,000 clones, 90% to 95% occurring once. Deletions cut 4 bases from V and 1 base from J, with 10 bases between. CDR3 size: 14 residues. Germline V gene data show CDR1 as MNHEY and CDR2 as SVGAGI. Sequenced here: peripheral blood, sampled in the second trimester of pregnancy. This clonotype was obtained from a female donor with multiple sclerosis, enrolled in a pregnancy study. This chain links TRBV6-5 with TRBJ1-2, with D unresolved. CDR3 DNA: TGTGCCAGCAGTTTCGTCCGGGATAACTATGGCTACACCTTC. Its translation is CASSFVRDNYGYTF.